There are many counts of the clone carrying this TCR beta chain. Its matching antigen is unknown. Germline V gives CDR1 DFQATT, CDR2 SNEGSKA (reference sequence). Losses at the gene ends were 1 base for V and 4 bases for J; bases not matched to a gene: 7. The CDR3 contains 15 residues. TCRdb passed the 5' RACE reads through MiXCR, listing each CDR3 protein once. The sample gives 120,000 or so distinct CDR3 sequences, 5.5% to 8% of which show up once; roughly 3% is in the top ten. This sample stems from a study of T cells after yellow fever vaccination. The study, taken as a whole, reports: Most primary-vaccination clones recurred post-booster (roughly 96% CD4, 88% CD8).

This TCR came from a man aged 18 to 30 who received the YFV17D yellow fever vaccine. Sequencing was performed on CD4+ T cells sorted from PBMCs, taken roughly 45 days after the first yellow fever vaccination. The chain is built from TRBV20-1 and TRBJ1-5; TRBD1 matches 7 bases. CDR3 nucleotides: TGCAGTGCTAGAGTTGAGGGGGCTGGGAATCAGCCCCAGCATTTT. Translating gives CSARVEGAGNQPQHF.